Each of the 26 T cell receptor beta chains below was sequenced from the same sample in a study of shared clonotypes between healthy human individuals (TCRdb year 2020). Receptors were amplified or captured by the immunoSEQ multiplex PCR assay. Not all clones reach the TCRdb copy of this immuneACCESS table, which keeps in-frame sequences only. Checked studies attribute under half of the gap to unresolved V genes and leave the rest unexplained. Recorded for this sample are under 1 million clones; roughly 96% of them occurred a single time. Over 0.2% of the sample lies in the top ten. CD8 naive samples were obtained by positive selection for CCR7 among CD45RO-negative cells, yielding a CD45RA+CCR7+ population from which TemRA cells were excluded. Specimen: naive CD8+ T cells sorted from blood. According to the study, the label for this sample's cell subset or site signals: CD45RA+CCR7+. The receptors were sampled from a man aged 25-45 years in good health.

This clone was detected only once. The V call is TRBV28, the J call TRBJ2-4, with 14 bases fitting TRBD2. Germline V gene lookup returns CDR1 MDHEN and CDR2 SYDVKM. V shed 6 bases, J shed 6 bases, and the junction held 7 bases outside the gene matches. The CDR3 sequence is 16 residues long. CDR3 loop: CASSRLAGGPRNIQYF. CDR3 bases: TGTGCCAGCAGCAGACTAGCGGGAGGGCCTCGAAACATTCAGTACTTC.

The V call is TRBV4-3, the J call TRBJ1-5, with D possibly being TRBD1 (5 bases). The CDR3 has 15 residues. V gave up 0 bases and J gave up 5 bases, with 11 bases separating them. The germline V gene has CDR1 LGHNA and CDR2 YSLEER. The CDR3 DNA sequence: TGCGCCAGCAGCCAAGATGGCAGGGTATATCAGCCCCAGCATTTT. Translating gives CASSQDGRVYQPQHF.

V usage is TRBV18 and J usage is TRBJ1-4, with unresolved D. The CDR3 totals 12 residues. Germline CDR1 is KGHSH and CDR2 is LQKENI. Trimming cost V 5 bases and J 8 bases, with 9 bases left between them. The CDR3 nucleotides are TGTGCCAGCTCAGGGGTGGCGGAAAAACTGTTTTTT. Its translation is CASSGVAEKLFF.

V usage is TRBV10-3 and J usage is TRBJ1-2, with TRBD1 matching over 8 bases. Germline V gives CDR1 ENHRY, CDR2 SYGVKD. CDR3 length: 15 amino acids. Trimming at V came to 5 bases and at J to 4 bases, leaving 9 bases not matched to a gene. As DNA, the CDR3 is TGTGCCATCAGTACTGACAGGGGATACGGCTATGGCTACACCTTC. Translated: CAISTDRGYGYGYTF.

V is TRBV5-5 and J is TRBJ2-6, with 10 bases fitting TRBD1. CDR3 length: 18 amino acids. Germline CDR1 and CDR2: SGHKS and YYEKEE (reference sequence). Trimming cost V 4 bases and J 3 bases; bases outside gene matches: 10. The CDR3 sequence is CASSPEGTGVIGANVLTF. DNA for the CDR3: TGTGCCAGCAGCCCCGAGGGGACAGGGGTAATTGGGGCCAACGTCCTGACTTTC.

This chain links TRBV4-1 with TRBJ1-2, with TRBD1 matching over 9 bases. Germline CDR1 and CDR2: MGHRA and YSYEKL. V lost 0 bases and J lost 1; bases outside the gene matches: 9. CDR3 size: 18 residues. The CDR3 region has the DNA TGCGCCAGCAGCCAAGAGGGGACAGGGCGTGGATATAACTATGGCTACACCTTC. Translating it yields CASSQEGTGRGYNYGYTF.

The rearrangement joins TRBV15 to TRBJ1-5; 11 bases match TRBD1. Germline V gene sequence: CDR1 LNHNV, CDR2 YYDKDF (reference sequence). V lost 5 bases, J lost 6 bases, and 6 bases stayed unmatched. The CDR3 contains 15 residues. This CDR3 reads CATSPDRGPGQPQHF. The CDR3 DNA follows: TGTGCCACCAGCCCGGACAGGGGGCCGGGTCAGCCCCAGCATTTT.

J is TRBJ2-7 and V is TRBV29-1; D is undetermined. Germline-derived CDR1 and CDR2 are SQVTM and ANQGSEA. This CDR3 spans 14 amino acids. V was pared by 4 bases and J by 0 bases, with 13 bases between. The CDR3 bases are TGCAGCGTTGCCCCGGACCCTTTCTCCTACGAGCAGTACTTC. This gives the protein CSVAPDPFSYEQYF.

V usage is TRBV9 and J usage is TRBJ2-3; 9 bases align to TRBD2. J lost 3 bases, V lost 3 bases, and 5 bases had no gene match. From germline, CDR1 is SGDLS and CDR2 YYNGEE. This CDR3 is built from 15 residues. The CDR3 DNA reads TGTGCCAGCAGCGGTAGCGGGAGACGAACAGATACGCAGTATTTT. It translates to CASSGSGRRTDTQYF. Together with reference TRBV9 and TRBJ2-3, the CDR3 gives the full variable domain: DSGVTQTPKHLITATGQRVTLRCSPRSGDLSVYWYQQSLDQGLQFLIQYYNGEERAKGNILERFSAQQFPDLHSELNLSSLELGDSALYFCASSGSGRRTDTQYFGPGTRLTVL.

CDR3 amino acids: CASSDVDRGVYEQYF. The CDR3 DNA reads as TGCGCCAGCAGCGATGTGGACAGGGGGGTTTACGAGCAGTACTTC. The chain uses TRBV4-1 and TRBJ2-7; 10 bases are a match to TRBD1. V lost 5 bases to trimming and J lost 4 bases; unmatched junction nucleotides: 8. Germline lookup yields CDR1 MGHRA and CDR2 YSYEKL. CDR3 length: 15 residues.

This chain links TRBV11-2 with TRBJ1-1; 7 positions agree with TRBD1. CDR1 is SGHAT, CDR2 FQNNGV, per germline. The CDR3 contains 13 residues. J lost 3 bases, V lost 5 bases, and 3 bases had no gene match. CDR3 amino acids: CASSRTGYTEAFF. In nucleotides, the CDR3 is TGTGCCAGCAGCAGGACAGGCTACACTGAAGCTTTCTTT.

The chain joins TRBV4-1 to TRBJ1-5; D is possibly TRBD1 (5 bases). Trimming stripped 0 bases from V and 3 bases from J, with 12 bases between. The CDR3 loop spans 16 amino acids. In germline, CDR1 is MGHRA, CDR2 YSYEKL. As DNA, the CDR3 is TGCGCCAGCAGCCAAGATCCTAGGGGTTTCAATCAGCCCCAGCATTTT. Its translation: CASSQDPRGFNQPQHF.

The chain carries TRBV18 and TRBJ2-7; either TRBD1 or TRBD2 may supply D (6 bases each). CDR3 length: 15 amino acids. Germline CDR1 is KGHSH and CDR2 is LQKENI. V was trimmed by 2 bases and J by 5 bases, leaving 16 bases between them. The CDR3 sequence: CASSPVEGEWHEQYF. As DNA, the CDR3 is TGTGCCAGCTCACCAGTGGAGGGGGAATGGCACGAGCAGTACTTC.

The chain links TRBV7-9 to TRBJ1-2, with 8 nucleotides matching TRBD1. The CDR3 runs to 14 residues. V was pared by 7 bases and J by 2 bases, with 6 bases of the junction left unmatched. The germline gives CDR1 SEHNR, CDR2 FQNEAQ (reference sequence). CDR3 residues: CASTQDRVNYGYTF. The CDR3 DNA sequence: TGTGCCAGCACCCAGGACAGGGTCAACTATGGCTACACCTTC.

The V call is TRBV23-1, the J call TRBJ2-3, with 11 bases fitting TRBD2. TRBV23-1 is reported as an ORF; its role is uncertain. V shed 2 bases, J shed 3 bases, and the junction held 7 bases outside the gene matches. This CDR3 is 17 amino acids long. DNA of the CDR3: TGCGCCAGCAGTCAAGTAACTAGCGGGAGTAGGACAGATACGCAGTATTTT. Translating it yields CASSQVTSGSRTDTQYF.

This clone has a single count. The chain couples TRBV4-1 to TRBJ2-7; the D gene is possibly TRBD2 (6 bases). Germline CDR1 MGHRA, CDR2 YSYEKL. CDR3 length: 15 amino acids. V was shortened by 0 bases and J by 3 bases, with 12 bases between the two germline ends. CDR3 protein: CASSQDLSSGYEQYF. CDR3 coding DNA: TGCGCCAGCAGCCAAGATTTGAGTAGCGGCTACGAGCAGTACTTC.

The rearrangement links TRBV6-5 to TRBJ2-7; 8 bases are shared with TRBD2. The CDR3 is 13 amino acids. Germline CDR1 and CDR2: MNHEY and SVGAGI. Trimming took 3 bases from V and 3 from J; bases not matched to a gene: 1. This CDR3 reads CASSYTSGYEQYF. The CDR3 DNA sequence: TGTGCCAGCAGTTATACTAGCGGCTACGAGCAGTACTTC.

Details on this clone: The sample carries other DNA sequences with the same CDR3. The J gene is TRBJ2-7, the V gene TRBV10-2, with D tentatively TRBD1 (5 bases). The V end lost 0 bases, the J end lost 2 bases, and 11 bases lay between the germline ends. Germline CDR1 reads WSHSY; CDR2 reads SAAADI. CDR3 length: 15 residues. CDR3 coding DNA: TGCGCCAGCAGTGAGTCGATCTGGGGCGCCTACGAGCAGTACTTC. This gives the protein CASSESIWGAYEQYF.

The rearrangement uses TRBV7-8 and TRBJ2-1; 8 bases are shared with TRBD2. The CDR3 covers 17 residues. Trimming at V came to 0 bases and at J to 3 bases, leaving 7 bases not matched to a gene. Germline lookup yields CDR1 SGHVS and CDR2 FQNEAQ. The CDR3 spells CASSLALAGQIYNEQFF. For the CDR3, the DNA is TGTGCCAGCAGCTTAGCCCTAGCGGGCCAGATCTACAATGAGCAGTTCTTC.

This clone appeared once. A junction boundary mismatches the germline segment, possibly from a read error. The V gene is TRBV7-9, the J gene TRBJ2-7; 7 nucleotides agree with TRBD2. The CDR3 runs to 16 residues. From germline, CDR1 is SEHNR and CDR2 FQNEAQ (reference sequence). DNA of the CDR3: TGTGCCAGCACCTTAGCGGGTCAGGGAAGATCCTACGAGCAGTACTTC. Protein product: CASTLAGQGRSYEQYF. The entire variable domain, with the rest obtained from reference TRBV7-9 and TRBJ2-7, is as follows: DTGVSQNPRHKITKRGQNVTFRCDPISEHNRLYWYRQTLGQGPEFLTYFQNEAQLEKSRLLSDRFSAERPKGSFSTLEIQRTEQGDSAMYLCASTLAGQGRSYEQYFGPGTRLTVT.

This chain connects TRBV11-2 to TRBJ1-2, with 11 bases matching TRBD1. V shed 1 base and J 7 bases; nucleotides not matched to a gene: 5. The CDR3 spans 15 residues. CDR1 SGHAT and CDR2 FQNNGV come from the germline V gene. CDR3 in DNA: TGTGCCAGCAGCTTAGGTGGGACAGGGGGACTTGGCTACACCTTC. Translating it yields CASSLGGTGGLGYTF. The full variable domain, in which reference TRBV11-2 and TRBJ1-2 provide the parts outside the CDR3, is EAGVAQSPRYKIIEKRQSVAFWCNPISGHATLYWYQQILGQGPKLLIQFQNNGVVDDSQLPKDRFSAERLKGVDSTLKIQPAKLEDSAVYLCASSLGGTGGLGYTFGSGTRLTVV.

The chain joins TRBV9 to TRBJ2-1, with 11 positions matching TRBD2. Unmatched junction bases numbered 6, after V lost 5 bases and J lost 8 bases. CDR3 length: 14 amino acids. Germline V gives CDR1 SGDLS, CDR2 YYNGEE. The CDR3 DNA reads TGTGCCAGCAGTAGCGGGAGGGCTTTCGATGAGCAGTTCTTC. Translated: CASSSGRAFDEQFF.

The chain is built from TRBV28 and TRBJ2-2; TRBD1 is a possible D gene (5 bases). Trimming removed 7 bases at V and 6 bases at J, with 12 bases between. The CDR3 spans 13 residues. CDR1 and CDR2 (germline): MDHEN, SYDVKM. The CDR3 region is CASKVVQAGELFF. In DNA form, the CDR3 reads TGTGCCAGCAAGGTCGTACAGGCCGGGGAGCTGTTTTTT.

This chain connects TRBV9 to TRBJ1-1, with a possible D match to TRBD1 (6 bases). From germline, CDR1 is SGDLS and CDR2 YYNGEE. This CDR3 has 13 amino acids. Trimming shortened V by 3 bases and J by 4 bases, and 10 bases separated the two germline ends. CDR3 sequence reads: CASSEYRATEAFF. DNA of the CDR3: TGTGCCAGCAGCGAGTACAGGGCCACTGAAGCTTTCTTT.

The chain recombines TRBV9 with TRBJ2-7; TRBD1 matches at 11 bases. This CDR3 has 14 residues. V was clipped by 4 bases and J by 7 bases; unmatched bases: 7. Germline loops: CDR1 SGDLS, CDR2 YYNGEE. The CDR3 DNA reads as TGTGCCAGCAGCTCCGGACAGGGGGCTTGGGAGCAGTACTTC. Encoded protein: CASSSGQGAWEQYF.

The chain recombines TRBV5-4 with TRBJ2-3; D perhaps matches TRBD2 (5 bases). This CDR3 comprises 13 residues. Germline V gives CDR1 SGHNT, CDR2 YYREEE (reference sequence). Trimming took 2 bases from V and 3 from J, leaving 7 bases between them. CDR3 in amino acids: CASSFERTDTQYF. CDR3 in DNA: TGTGCCAGCAGCTTCGAGCGGACAGATACGCAGTATTTT. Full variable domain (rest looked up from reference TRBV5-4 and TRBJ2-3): ETGVTQSPTHLIKTRGQQVTLRCSSQSGHNTVSWYQQALGQGPQFIFQYYREEENGRGNFPPRFSGLQFPNYSSELNVNALELDDSALYLCASSFERTDTQYFGPGTRLTVL.